This T cell receptor (beta chain) is drawn from a study of cytomegalovirus exposure and HLA in healthy donors. At the level of the study: Caucasian-associated ancestry cluster membership applied to about four fifths of around 400 genotyped donors.

General observations from the study: Trimming of TCR beta V- and J-genes showed a link, identified in a later analysis, to a missense DCLRE1C variant. Accurate predictions that matched the HLA-A and HLA-B alleles of most subjects were reportedly made from TCR beta sequences. For most TCR beta V segments, an earlier analysis put the productive rate at about 90% or about 30% of the time.

The CDR3 is made up of 15 amino acids. The germline V gene has CDR1 ENHRY and CDR2 SYGVKD. The ends lost 11 bases at V and 3 bases at J; junction bases unmatched: 12. A remark on this clone: Its antigen is currently unknown.

The PCR made use of 60 Vbeta and 13 Jbeta primers. TCRdb's table, derived via immunoSEQ multiplex PCR, lists solely in-frame clones and lacks some. The table shows around 200,000 clones, with roughly 79% occurring only once. V usage is TRBV10-3 and J usage is TRBJ2-2; 7 bases map to TRBD1. The source of this sequence is a man in his late teens or twenties in good health and CMV-seronegative. Sequencing was carried out using PBMCs. The CDR3 DNA reads as TGTGCCGTCTCAATGACCGGGACAGACACCGGGGAGCTGTTTTTT. Translation: CAVSMTGTDTGELFF.